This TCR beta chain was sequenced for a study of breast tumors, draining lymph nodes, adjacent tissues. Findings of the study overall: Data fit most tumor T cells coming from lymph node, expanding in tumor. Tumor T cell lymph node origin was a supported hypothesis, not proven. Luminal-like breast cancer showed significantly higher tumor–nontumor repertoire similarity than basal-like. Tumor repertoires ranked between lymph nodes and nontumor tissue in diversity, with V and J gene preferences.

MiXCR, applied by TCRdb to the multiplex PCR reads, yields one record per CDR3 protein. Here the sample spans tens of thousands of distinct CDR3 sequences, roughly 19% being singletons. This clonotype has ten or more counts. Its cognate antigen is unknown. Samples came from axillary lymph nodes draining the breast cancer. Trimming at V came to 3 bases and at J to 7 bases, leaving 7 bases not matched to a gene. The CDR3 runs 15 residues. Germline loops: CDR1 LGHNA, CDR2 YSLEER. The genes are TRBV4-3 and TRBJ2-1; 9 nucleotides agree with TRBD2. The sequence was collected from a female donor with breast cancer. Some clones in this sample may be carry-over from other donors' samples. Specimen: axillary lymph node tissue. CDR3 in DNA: TGCGCCAGCAGCCAGGAGACGACTAGCGGAAATGAGCAGTTCTTC. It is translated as CASSQETTSGNEQFF.